The source of this T cell receptor beta chain is a study of cytomegalovirus exposure and HLA in healthy donors. Study background: The same platform was used for the 130 or so validation repertoires and the roughly 680 first-cohort repertoires, a later analysis reported. Study-wide findings and caveats: Subsequent analysis found a tendency for first-cohort TCR clusters to co-occur within the 95 to 150 validation repertoires. The study recorded fewer than 200 TCR beta chains that were cytomegalovirus-associated. Confirmation in vitro established that a few CMV-associated chains were specific for CMV antigens.

Sequencing was performed with immunoSEQ multiplex PCR; in TCRdb, only in-frame clones are kept and a portion is missing. The sample includes about 120,000 clones, 89% of them seen just once. Details on this clone: The target antigen is unknown.

The specimen was PBMCs. This TCR was recovered from a young woman in good health and CMV-seronegative.

CDR3 in DNA: TGTGCCAGCAGCTCCAGGACTAGCGGGGGTAGCACAGATACGCAGTATTTT. This translates into CASSSRTSGGSTDTQYF. This chain connects TRBV11-3 to TRBJ2-3, with TRBD2 matching over 13 bases. In germline, CDR1 is SGHNT, CDR2 YENEEA. There are 17 residues in the CDR3. V lost 4 bases to trimming and J lost 0 bases; unmatched junction nucleotides: 4.